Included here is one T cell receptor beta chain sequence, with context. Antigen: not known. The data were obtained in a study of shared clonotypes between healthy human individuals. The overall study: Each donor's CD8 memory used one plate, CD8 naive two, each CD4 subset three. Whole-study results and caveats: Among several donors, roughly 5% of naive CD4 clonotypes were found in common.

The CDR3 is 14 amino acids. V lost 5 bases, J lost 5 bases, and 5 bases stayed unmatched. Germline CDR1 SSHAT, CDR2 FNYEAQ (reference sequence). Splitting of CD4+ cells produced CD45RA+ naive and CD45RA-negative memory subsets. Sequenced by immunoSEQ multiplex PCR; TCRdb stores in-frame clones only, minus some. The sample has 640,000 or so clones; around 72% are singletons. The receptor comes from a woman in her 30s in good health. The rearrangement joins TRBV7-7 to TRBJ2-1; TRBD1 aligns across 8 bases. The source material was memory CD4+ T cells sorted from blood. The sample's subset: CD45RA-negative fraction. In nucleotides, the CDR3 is TGTGCCAGCAGCCCAAGGACAGGGAACAATGAGCAGTTCTTC. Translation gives CASSPRTGNNEQFF.